These 16 T cell receptor beta chains were sequenced from one sample in a study of blood T cell repertoires in COVID-19 (TCRdb year 2020). The library relied on the immunoSEQ multiplex PCR assay. The immuneACCESS repertoire file appears here via TCRdb, limited to in-frame rearrangements. These files lack a portion of the clones; in checked studies, under half of the deficit traces to unresolved V genes, and the cause of the others is not known. For this sample the table gives about 300,000 clones, of which around 90% were detected only once. Approximately 1.5% of the sample is held by the ten biggest clonotypes. The specimen sequenced was PBMCs or T cells enriched from blood (not recorded which). The receptor set was obtained from a middle-aged woman who had recovered from COVID-19.

The V gene is TRBV6-5, the J gene TRBJ1-3; weak D call: TRBD1 (6 bases). The CDR3 length is 13 residues. CDR1 and CDR2 (germline): MNHEY, SVGAGI. Trimming pared 7 bases from V and 3 bases from J, leaving 10 bases between. CDR3 region: CASMGAGGNTIYF. The CDR3 DNA reads TGTGCCAGCATGGGGGCAGGTGGAAACACCATATATTTT.

This chain uses TRBV12-5 with TRBJ2-2; 8 bases are a match to TRBD1. CDR3 length: 17 amino acids. Germline V CDR1 and CDR2: LGHNT, FRNRAP. V shed 1 base and J 1 base; nucleotides not matched to a gene: 5. The CDR3, as DNA: TGTGCTAGTGGTTTGGGGTACGGACAGGGGAACACCGGGGAGCTGTTTTTT. This gives the protein CASGLGYGQGNTGELFF.

This sequence joins TRBV4-1 and TRBJ1-2; 9 bases fit TRBD1. Trimming cost V 5 bases and J 12 bases; bases outside gene matches: 19. CDR3 length equals 16 residues. Germline CDR1 reads MGHRA; CDR2 reads YSYEKL. The CDR3 reads CASSGNSPGQGPSNTF. For the CDR3, the DNA is TGCGCCAGCAGCGGAAATTCACCGGGACAGGGACCAAGTAACACCTTC.

The chain couples TRBV9 to TRBJ1-2, with TRBD1 as a possible D gene (5 bases). CDR1 is SGDLS, CDR2 YYNGEE, per germline. V gave up 3 bases and J gave up 2 bases, with 11 bases separating them. This CDR3 contains 14 residues. CDR3 sequence: CASSGPGINYGYTF. The CDR3 region has the DNA TGTGCCAGCAGCGGGCCAGGGATCAACTATGGCTACACCTTC.

The J gene is TRBJ1-1, the V gene TRBV4-1; no definite D call. The CDR3 runs 15 residues. V lost 1 base and J lost 0, with 9 bases in between. The germline gives CDR1 MGHRA, CDR2 YSYEKL. The CDR3 DNA is TGCGCCAGCAGCCAAGGGAGGGATCTGAACACTGAAGCTTTCTTT. Translation: CASSQGRDLNTEAFF.

V is TRBV7-8 and J is TRBJ2-7, with 10 bases fitting TRBD2. The CDR3 has 14 residues. The trim removed 4 bases at V and 2 bases at J, leaving 2 bases unmatched. The V gene's germline CDR1 is SGHVS and CDR2 FQNEAQ. Here the CDR3 reads CASSSSGGTYEQYF. In DNA form, the CDR3 reads TGTGCCAGCAGCTCTAGCGGGGGAACCTACGAGCAGTACTTC. The entire variable domain, with the rest obtained from reference TRBV7-8 and TRBJ2-7, is as follows: GAGVSQSPRYKVAKRGQDVALRCDPISGHVSLFWYQQALGQGPEFLTYFQNEAQLDKSGLPSDRFFAERPEGSVSTLKIQRTQQEDSAVYLCASSSSGGTYEQYFGPGTRLTVT.

V and J are TRBV19 and TRBJ2-3; D gene ambiguous. Trimming removed 8 bases at V and 3 bases at J, with 9 bases between. The CDR3 consists of 12 residues. CDR1 and CDR2 from the germline V gene are LNHDA and SQIVND (reference sequence). The DNA of the CDR3 is TGTGCCAGTTTGTCTAGGACAGATACGCAGTATTTT. Translated: CASLSRTDTQYF.

The J gene is TRBJ1-1, the V gene TRBV25-1, with D hard to call. Germline V gene data show CDR1 as MGHDK and CDR2 as SYGVNS. V was clipped by 8 bases and J by 4 bases, with 11 bases between them. CDR3 length: 12 amino acids. The chain's CDR3 is CASRGISTEAFF. The CDR3, as DNA: TGTGCCAGCCGAGGGATTTCCACTGAAGCTTTCTTT.

V usage is TRBV7-9 and J usage is TRBJ2-1; 11 bases align to TRBD1. The CDR3 loop spans 16 amino acids. Germline lookup yields CDR1 SEHNR and CDR2 FQNEAQ (reference sequence). After removal of 5 bases from V and 8 bases from J, the junction contained 11 bases not matched to a gene. DNA of the CDR3: TGTGCCAGCAGCACCCTCGGGACAGGGGGTATCGATGAGCAGTTCTTC. Translated, it gives CASSTLGTGGIDEQFF. Together with reference TRBV7-9 and TRBJ2-1, the CDR3 gives the full variable domain: DTGVSQNPRHKITKRGQNVTFRCDPISEHNRLYWYRQTLGQGPEFLTYFQNEAQLEKSRLLSDRFSAERPKGSFSTLEIQRTEQGDSAMYLCASSTLGTGGIDEQFFGPGTRLTVL.

This clone was counted only a few times. The chain employs TRBV12-3 or TRBV12-4 and TRBJ1-2; the D gene is possibly TRBD1 (6 bases). V was trimmed by 6 bases and J by 4 bases, leaving 12 bases between them. This CDR3 has 13 amino acids. The DNA of the CDR3 is TGTGCCAGCAGCCCGGGACACCGCTATGGCTACACCTTC. This gives the protein CASSPGHRYGYTF.

The rearrangement links TRBV7-6 to TRBJ1-1; D gene ambiguous. V gave up 0 bases and J gave up 5 bases, with 7 bases separating them. Per the germline V gene, CDR1 is SGHVS and CDR2 is FNYEAQ. This CDR3 comprises 13 residues. The CDR3 is CASSLAGRTEAFF. The CDR3 nucleotides are TGTGCCAGCAGCTTAGCGGGGAGGACTGAAGCTTTCTTT. Full variable domain (outside the CDR3, taken from reference TRBV7-6 and TRBJ1-1): GAGVSQSPRYKVTKRGQDVALRCDPISGHVSLYWYRQALGQGPEFLTYFNYEAQQDKSGLPNDRFSAERPEGSISTLTIQRTEQRDSAMYRCASSLAGRTEAFFGQGTRLTVV.

This chain joins TRBV29-1 and TRBJ1-1; weak D call: TRBD1 (6 bases). V lost 7 bases, J lost 1 base, and 13 bases lay in between. The V gene's germline CDR1 is SQVTM and CDR2 ANQGSEA. This CDR3 contains 13 residues. CDR3 amino acids: CSARTESNTEAFF. For the CDR3, the DNA is TGCAGCGCCCGGACAGAGTCGAACACTGAAGCTTTCTTT.

A few counts support this clone. The chain is built from TRBV5-1 and TRBJ2-7; the D is unclear. The CDR3 covers 13 residues. V lost 1 base, J lost 4 bases, and 9 bases lay in between. The V gene's germline CDR1 is SGHRS and CDR2 YFSETQ. In nucleotides, the CDR3 is TGCGCCAGCAGCTTGCTGGCAGAATACGAGCAGTACTTC. As protein: CASSLLAEYEQYF.

In its sample, this clone was seen once. This chain joins TRBV18 and TRBJ1-4; no clear D gene. This CDR3 region has 13 residues. V lost 5 bases to trimming and J lost 2 bases, with 6 bases between them. CDR1 KGHSH and CDR2 LQKENI come from the germline V gene. CDR3 sequence (DNA): TGTGCCAGCTCAACGGTGACTAATGAAAAACTGTTTTTT. It is translated as CASSTVTNEKLFF.

The gene calls are TRBV15 and TRBJ1-4; D is perhaps TRBD1 (6 bases). Trimming cost V 1 base and J 5 bases, with 14 bases left between them. CDR1 is LNHNV and CDR2 is YYDKDF in the germline V gene (reference sequence). The CDR3 runs to 16 residues. The chain's CDR3 is CATSRGGDRLNEKLFF. CDR3 DNA sequence: TGTGCCACCAGCAGAGGGGGAGACAGGCTAAATGAAAAACTGTTTTTT.

The chain carries TRBV5-1 and TRBJ1-5; TRBD1 matches at 9 bases. CDR1 and CDR2 (germline): SGHRS, YFSETQ. J was trimmed by 4 bases and V by 4 bases; bases with no gene match: 6. The CDR3 is 15 amino acids. The CDR3, as DNA: TGCGCCAGCAGCCTGTTCGGGACAGGGAATCAGCCCCAGCATTTT. It specifies CASSLFGTGNQPQHF. Filled out from reference TRBV5-1 and TRBJ1-5, the complete variable domain reads KAGVTQTPRYLIKTRGQQVTLSCSPISGHRSVSWYQQTPGQGLQFLFEYFSETQRNKGNFPGRFSGRQFSNSRSEMNVSTLELGDSALYLCASSLFGTGNQPQHFGDGTRLSIL.